This record concerns one TCR beta chain sequence. The antigen is not known. Sequence at one end of the junction differs from germline and may be a read error. This record belongs to a study of blood T cells in healthy people across ages. Study conclusions and caveats: Unsorted PBMCs ruled out conclusive naive versus antigen-experienced comparison.

PCR was performed a second time for about 7 to 12 cycles using a sample-barcoded 5' primer and a J-beta primer mix. TCRdb used MiXCR to reprocess the 5' RACE reads, holding one entry per CDR3 protein. Altogether 550,000 to 700,000 distinct CDR3 sequences are present, roughly 29% being singletons, with the ten largest covering approximately 18%. Extractions gave at least 5.5 micrograms of total RNA per sample. The source is a woman aged 70-85 years in good health. Specimen: blood.

This CDR3 is CTSSPTSQAGKNIQYF. The CDR3 DNA reads TGTACCAGCAGCCCTACCTCGCAGGCGGGCAAAAACATTCAGTACTTC. This chain uses TRBV9 with TRBJ2-4; a weak D match, TRBD2 (5 bases). Germline V gives CDR1 SGDLS, CDR2 YYNGEE. The CDR3 consists of 16 residues.